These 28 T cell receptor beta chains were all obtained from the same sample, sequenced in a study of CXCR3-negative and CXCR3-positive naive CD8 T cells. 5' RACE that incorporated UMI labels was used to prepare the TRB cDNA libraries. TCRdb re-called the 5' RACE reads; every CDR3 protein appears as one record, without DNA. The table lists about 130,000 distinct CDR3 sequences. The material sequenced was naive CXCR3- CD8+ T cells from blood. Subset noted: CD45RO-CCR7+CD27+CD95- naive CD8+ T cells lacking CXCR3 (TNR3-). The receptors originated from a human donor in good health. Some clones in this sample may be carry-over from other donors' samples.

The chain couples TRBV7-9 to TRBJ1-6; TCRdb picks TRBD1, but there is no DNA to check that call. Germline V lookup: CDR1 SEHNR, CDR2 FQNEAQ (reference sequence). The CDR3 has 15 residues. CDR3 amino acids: CASSFPGGGVSPLHF.

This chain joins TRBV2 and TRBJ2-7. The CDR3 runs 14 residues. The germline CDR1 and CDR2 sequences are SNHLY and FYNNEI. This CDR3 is CASSESGLYYEQYF. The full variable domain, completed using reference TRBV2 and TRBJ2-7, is EPEVTQTPSHQVTQMGQEVILRCVPISNHLYFYWYRQILGQKVEFLVSFYNNEISEKSEIFDDQFSVERPDGSNFTLKIRSTKLEDSAMYFCASSESGLYYEQYFGPGTRLTVT.

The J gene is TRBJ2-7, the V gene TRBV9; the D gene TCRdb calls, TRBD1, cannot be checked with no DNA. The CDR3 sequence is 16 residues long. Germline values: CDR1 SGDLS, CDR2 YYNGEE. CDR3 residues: CAGSVAGQVSSYEQYF.

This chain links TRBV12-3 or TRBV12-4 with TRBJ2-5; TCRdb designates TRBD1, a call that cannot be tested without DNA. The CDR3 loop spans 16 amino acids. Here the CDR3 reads CASSSPVGQGEETQYF.

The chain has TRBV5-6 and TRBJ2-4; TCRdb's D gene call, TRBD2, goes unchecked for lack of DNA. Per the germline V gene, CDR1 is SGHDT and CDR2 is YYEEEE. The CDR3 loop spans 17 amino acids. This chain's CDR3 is CASSLAASGSGENIQYF.

CDR3 loop: CASSLRTSWDIQYF. The chain recombines TRBV7-9 with TRBJ2-4; the D gene TCRdb calls, TRBD2, cannot be checked with no DNA. CDR3 length equals 14 residues. The germline CDR1 and CDR2 sequences are SEHNR and FQNEAQ (reference sequence).

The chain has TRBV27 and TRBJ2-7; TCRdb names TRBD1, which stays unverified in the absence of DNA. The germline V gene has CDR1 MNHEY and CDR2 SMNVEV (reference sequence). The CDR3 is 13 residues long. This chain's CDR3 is CASSSGATYEQYF.

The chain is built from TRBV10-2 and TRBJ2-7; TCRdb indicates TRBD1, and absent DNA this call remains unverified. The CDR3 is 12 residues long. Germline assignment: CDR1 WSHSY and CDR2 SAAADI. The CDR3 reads CASSADRAEQYF.

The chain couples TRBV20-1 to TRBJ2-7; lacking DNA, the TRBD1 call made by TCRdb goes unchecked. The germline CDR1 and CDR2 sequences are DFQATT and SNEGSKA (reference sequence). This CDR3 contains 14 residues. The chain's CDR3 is CSASDRVRSYEQYF.

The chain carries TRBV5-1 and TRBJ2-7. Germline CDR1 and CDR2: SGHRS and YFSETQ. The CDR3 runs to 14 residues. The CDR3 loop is CASSYDLISYEQYF.

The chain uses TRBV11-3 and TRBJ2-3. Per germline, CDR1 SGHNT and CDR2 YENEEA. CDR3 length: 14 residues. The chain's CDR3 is CASSQHNRPDTQYF.

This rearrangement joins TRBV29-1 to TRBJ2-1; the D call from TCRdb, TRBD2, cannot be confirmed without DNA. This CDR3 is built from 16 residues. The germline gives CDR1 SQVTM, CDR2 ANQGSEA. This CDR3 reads CSVEVGLAGLQNEQFF.

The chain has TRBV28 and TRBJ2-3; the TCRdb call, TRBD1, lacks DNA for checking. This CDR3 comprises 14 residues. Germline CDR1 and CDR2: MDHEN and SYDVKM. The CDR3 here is CASSYGTRTDTQYF.

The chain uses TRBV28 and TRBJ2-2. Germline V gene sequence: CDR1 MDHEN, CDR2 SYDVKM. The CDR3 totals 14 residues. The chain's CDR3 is CASSFRTTTGELFF. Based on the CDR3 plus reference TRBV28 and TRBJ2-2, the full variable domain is DVKVTQSSRYLVKRTGEKVFLECVQDMDHENMFWYRQDPGLGLRLIYFSYDVKMKEKGDIPEGYSVSREKKERFSLILESASTNQTSMYLCASSFRTTTGELFFGEGSRLTVL.

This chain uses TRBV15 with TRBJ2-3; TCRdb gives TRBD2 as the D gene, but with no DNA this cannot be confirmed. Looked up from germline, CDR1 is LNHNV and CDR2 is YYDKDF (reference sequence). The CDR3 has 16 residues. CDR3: CATSRRASGSTDTQYF.

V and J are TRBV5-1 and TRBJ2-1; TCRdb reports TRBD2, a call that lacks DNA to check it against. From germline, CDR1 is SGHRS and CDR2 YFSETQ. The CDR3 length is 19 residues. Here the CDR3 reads CASSVTSGGATFGVNEQFF.

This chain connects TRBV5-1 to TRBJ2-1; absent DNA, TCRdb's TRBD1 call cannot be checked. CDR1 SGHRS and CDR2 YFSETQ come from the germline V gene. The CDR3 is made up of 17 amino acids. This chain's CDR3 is CASSLARGTGSYNEQFF.

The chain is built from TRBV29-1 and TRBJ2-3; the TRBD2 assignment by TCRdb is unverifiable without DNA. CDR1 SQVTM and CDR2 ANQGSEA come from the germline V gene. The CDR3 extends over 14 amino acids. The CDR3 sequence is CSVEGGPNTDTQYF.

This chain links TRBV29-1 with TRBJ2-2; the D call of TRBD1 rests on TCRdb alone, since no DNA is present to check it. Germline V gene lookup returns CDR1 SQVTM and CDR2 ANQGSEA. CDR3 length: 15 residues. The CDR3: CSVGPGRMDTGELFF.

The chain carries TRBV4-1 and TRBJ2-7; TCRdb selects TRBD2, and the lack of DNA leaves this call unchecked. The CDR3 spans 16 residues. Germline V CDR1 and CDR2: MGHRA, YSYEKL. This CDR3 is CASSQDAGLASYEQYF.

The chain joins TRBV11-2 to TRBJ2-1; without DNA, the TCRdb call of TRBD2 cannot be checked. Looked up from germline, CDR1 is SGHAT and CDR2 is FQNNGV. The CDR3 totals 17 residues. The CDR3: CASSLGVVGEGYNEQFF.

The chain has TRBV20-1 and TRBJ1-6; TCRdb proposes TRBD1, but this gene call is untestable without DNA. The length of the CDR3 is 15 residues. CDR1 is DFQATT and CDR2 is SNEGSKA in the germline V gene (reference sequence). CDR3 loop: CSAPQESSYNSPLHF.

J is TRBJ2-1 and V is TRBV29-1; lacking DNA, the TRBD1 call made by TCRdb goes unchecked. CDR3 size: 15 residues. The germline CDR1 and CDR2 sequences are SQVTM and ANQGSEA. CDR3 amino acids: CSVEYRAYAYNEQFF.

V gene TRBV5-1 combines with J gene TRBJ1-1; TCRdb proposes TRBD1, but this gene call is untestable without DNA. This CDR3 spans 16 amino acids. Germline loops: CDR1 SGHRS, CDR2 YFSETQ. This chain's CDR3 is CASSLFSDRQNTEAFF.

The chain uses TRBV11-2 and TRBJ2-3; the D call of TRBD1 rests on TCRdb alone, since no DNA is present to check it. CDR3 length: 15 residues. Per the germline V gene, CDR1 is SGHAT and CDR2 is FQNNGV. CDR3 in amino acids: CASSHNSGAPDTQYF.

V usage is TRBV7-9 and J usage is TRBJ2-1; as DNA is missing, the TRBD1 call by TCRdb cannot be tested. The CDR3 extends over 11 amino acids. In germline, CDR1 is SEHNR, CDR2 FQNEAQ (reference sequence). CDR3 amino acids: CASNRDNEQFF.

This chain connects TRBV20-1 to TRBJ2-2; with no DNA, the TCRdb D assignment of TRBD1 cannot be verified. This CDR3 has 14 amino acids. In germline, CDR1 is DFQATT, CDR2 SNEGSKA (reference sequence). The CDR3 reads CSARAGVYTGELFF.

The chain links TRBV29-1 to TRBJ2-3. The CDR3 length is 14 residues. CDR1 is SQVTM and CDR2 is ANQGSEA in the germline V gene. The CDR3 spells CSVGLLYGADTQYF.